A selection of T cell receptor beta chains follows, all from one sample in a study of PD-1 blockade in classical Hodgkin lymphoma. TCRdb's table, derived via immunoSEQ multiplex PCR, lists solely in-frame clones and lacks some. The table lists tens of thousands of clones, about 90% of them singletons. This sample comprised peripheral blood mononuclear cells (PBMCs), obtained before the fourth cycle of nivolumab. These receptors all come from a human donor with classical Hodgkin lymphoma. CDR3s include the opening cysteine and the closing phenylalanine or tryptophan. A D gene is named only where the DNA matches it firmly. Size is omitted from some rows. Given values are once, few, many or a class for expanded clones.

d_gene | abundance | j_gene | v_gene | CDR3aa | CDR3nt
. | once | TRBJ2-7 | TRBV5-1 | CASSLGHRYEQYF | TGCGCCAGCAGCTTGGGACACCGCTACGAGCAGTACTTC
. | . | TRBJ2-1 | TRBV5-6 | CASSLIFNEQFF | TGTGCCAGCAGCTTAATTTTCAATGAGCAGTTCTTC
. | . | TRBJ2-5 | TRBV6-1 | CASSDSLETQYF | TGTGCCAGCAGTGATTCCCTGGAGACCCAGTACTTC
. | . | TRBJ1-2 | TRBV6-1 | CASYYWLTDGYTF | TGTGCCAGCTATTATTGGCTCACTGATGGCTACACCTTC
. | . | TRBJ1-2 | TRBV19 | CASAETLSYGYTF | TGTGCCAGTGCCGAAACTCTAAGCTATGGCTACACCTTC
. | . | TRBJ2-2 | TRBV29-1 | CSVVVDENTGELFF | TGCAGCGTTGTAGTGGACGAAAACACCGGGGAGCTGTTTTTT
. | . | TRBJ1-2 | TRBV2 | CASRGFGYTF | TGTGCCAGCAGGGGGTTCGGCTACACCTTC
. | . | TRBJ1-1 | TRBV27 | CASSLSSPGLNTEAFF | TGTGCCAGCAGTTTATCAAGCCCGGGTTTGAACACTGAAGCTTTCTTT
. | . | TRBJ2-4 | TRBV4-1 | CASSHLGGAGNIQYF | TGCGCCAGCTCACATCTGGGGGGGGCCGGAAACATTCAGTACTTC
. | . | TRBJ1-2 | TRBV29-1 | CSVEIPSGKFYGYTF | TGCAGCGTTGAAATTCCGTCGGGGAAGTTCTATGGCTACACCTTC
TRBD1 | few | TRBJ1-4 | TRBV30 | CAWRRQGGEKLFF | TGTGCCTGGAGGAGACAGGGAGGAGAAAAACTGTTTTTT
. | . | TRBJ2-5 | TRBV6-5 | CASSYEGTGVVAQYF | TGTGCCAGCAGTTACGAGGGGACGGGGGTGGTAGCCCAGTACTTC
TRBD1 | once | TRBJ1-5 | TRBV7-2 | CASSSGTGGYQPQHF | TGTGCCAGCAGCTCCGGGACAGGGGGTTATCAGCCCCAGCATTTT
. | few | TRBJ2-5 | TRBV5-6 | CASSLYPEQETQYF | TGTGCCAGCAGCTTGTACCCGGAACAAGAGACCCAGTACTTC
. | few | TRBJ1-2 | TRBV27 | CASSQEPNYGYTF | TGTGCCAGCAGCCAAGAGCCTAACTATGGCTACACCTTC
TRBD1 | . | TRBJ2-2 | TRBV5-1 | CASSLDPTGRNTGELFF | TGCGCCAGCAGCTTGGACCCGACAGGGCGGAACACCGGGGAGCTGTTTTTT
. | . | TRBJ1-1 | TRBV14 | CASSQEGGYTEAFF | TGTGCCAGCAGCCAAGAGGGGGGGTACACTGAAGCTTTCTTT
. | . | TRBJ2-7 | TRBV27 | CASRDPFSYEQYF | TGTGCCAGCAGGGACCCTTTCTCCTACGAGCAGTACTTC
. | . | TRBJ2-7 | TRBV19 | CASSPSQTVGSYEQYF | TGTGCCAGTAGCCCCTCCCAGACAGTCGGTTCCTACGAGCAGTACTTC
. | . | TRBJ1-2 | TRBV7-9 | CASSLVPGIEGYTF | TGTGCCAGCAGCTTAGTCCCCGGGATAGAGGGCTACACCTTC
. | . | TRBJ1-3 | TRBV19 | CASRGYTIYF | TGTGCCAGTAGGGGATACACCATATATTTT
TRBD1 | . | TRBJ2-7 | TRBV7-3 | CASSLGTGLLYEQYF | TGTGCCAGCAGCTTAGGGACAGGGCTTCTCTACGAGCAGTACTTC
. | . | TRBJ1-1 | TRBV6-6 | CASSTGAVNTEAFF | TGTGCCAGCAGTACCGGGGCGGTGAACACTGAAGCTTTCTTT
. | . | TRBJ1-1 | TRBV5-1 | CASRPQPTTNEAFF | TGCGCCAGCAGACCCCAACCGACCACCAATGAAGCTTTCTTT
. | . | TRBJ1-2 | TRBV5-1 | CASSLVGEHNYGYTF | TGCGCCAGCAGCTTGGTAGGGGAACACAACTATGGCTACACCTTC
. | few | TRBJ1-3 | TRBV6-1 | CASSELLGGGNTIYF | TGTGCCAGCAGTGAGCTCTTGGGAGGTGGAAACACCATATATTTT
. | . | TRBJ1-1 | TRBV18 | CASSSGAQAFF | TGTGCCAGCTCTAGCGGGGCCCAAGCTTTCTTT
TRBD2 | . | TRBJ2-3 | TRBV10-3 | CAISVGGGSTDTQYF | TGTGCCATCAGTGTGGGCGGGGGGAGCACAGATACGCAGTATTTT
. | . | TRBJ1-4 | TRBV30 | CACPAHAEKLFF | TGTGCCTGTCCAGCCCATGCAGAAAAACTGTTTTTT
. | . | TRBJ1-1 | TRBV6-5 | CASTRSRAQPEAFF | TGTGCCAGCACCCGCTCGAGGGCCCAGCCTGAAGCTTTCTTT
. | . | TRBJ2-5 | TRBV5-5 | CASSGWGETQYF | TGTGCCAGCAGCGGTTGGGGAGAGACCCAGTACTTC
. | . | TRBJ1-1 | TRBV5-1 | CASSLYRGDGTEAFF | TGCGCCAGCAGCTTATATCGGGGAGATGGCACTGAAGCTTTCTTT
. | . | TRBJ1-2 | TRBV4-2 | CASSQDSGVTGYTF | TGTGCCAGCAGCCAAGATTCAGGGGTAACTGGCTACACCTTC
. | . | TRBJ2-2 | TRBV9 | CASSDGTSGELFF | TGTGCCAGCAGTGATGGGACATCCGGGGAGCTGTTTTTT
TRBD1 | . | TRBJ1-1 | TRBV19 | CASSIKTGPNTEAFF | TGTGCCAGTAGTATTAAGACAGGGCCGAACACTGAAGCTTTCTTT
. | . | TRBJ2-7 | TRBV6-5 | CASSYKTPPAWEQYF | TGTGCCAGCAGTTATAAGACACCGCCGGCCTGGGAGCAGTACTTC
. | . | TRBJ2-7 | TRBV19 | CASSIIGIQGDEQYF | TGTGCCAGTAGTATCATAGGGATCCAGGGAGACGAGCAGTACTTC
. | . | TRBJ2-7 | TRBV6-5 | CASSSPRGRGQYF | TGTGCCAGCAGTTCCCCCCGGGGGCGGGGGCAGTACTTC
TRBD1 | . | TRBJ1-6 | TRBV5-4 | CATHDRGVYNSPLHF | TGTGCCACACATGACAGGGGGGTTTATAATTCACCCCTCCACTTT
. | . | TRBJ2-6 | TRBV6-5 | CASSSTGGSGANVLTF | TGTGCCAGCAGTTCTACCGGGGGATCTGGGGCCAACGTCCTGACTTTC
. | . | TRBJ2-4 | TRBV4-1 | CASSQVHDREERVAKNIQYF | TGCGCCAGCAGCCAAGTTCACGACAGGGAGGAGAGGGTAGCCAAAAACATTCAGTACTTC